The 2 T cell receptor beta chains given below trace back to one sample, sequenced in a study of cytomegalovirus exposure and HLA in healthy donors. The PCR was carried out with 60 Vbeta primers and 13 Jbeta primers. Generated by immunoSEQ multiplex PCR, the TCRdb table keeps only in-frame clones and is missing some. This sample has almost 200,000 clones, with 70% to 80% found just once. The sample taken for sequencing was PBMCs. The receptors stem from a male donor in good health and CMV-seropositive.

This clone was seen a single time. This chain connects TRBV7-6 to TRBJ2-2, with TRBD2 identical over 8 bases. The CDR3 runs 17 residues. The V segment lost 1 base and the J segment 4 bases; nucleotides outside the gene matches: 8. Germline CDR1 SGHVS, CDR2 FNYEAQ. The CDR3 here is CASSLEARGVSTGELFF. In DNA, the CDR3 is TGTGCCAGCAGCTTAGAAGCGCGGGGGGTGAGCACCGGGGAGCTGTTTTTT.

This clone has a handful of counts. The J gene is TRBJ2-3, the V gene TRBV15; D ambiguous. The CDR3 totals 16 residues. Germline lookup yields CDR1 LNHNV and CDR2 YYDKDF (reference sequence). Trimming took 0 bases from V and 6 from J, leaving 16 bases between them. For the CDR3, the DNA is TGTGCCACCAGCAGAGAACTAACTTTTGCGATCGATACGCAGTATTTT. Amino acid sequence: CATSRELTFAIDTQYF. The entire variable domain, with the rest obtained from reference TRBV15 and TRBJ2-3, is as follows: DAMVIQNPRYQVTQFGKPVTLSCSQTLNHNVMYWYQQKSSQAPKLLFHYYDKDFNNEADTPDNFQSRRPNTSFCFLDIRSPGLGDTAMYLCATSRELTFAIDTQYFGPGTRLTVL.